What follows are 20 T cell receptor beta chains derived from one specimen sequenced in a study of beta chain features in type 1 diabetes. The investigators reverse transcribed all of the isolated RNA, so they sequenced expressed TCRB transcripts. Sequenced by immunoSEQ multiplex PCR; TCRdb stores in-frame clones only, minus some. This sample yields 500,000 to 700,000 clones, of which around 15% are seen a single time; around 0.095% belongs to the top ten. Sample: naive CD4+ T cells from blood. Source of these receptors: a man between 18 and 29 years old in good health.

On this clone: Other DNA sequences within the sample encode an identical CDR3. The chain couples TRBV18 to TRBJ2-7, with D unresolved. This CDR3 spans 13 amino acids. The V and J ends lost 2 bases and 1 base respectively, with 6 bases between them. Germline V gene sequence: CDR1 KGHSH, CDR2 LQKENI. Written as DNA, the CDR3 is TGTGCCAGCTCACCAGCAGAGTCCTACGAGCAGTACTTC. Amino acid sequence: CASSPAESYEQYF.

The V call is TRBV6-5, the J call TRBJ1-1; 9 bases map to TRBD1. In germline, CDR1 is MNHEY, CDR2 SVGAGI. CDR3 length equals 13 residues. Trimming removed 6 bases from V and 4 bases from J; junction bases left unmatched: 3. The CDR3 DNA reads TGTGCCAGCAGGCGACAGGGGGGCACTGAAGCTTTCTTT. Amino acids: CASRRQGGTEAFF.

The CDR3 sequence is CASSLEVLGSSYEQYF. CDR3 DNA sequence: TGTGCCAGCAGCTTGGAGGTCCTGGGCTCCTCCTACGAGCAGTACTTC. This rearrangement joins TRBV5-4 to TRBJ2-7; no clear D gene. Germline V gene lookup returns CDR1 SGHNT and CDR2 YYREEE (reference sequence). V was cut by 0 bases and J by 0 bases, with 13 bases left in between. This CDR3 spans 16 amino acids.

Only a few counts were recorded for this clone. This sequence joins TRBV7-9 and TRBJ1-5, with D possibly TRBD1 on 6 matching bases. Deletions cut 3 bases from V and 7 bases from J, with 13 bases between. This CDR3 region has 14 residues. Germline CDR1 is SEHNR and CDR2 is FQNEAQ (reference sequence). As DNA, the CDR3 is TGTGCCAGCAGCTTTGAGGGGGTAGTACAGCCCCAGCATTTT. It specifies CASSFEGVVQPQHF.

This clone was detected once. The CDR3 DNA follows: TGTGCCAGCAGTTTATTCGGCCCGGCATGGAGGGGCTACACCTTC. Its protein is CASSLFGPAWRGYTF. The genes are TRBV27 and TRBJ1-2; D gene ambiguous. The V end lost 1 base, the J end lost 8 bases, and 17 bases lay between the germline ends. The CDR3 runs to 15 residues. CDR1 is MNHEY and CDR2 is SMNVEV in the germline V gene (reference sequence).

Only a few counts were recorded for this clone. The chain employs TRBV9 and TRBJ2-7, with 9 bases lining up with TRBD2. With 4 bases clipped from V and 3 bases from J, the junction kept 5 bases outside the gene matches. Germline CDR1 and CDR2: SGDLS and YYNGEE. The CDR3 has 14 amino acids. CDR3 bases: TGTGCCAGCAGCCTGTCGACTAGCGGCTACGAGCAGTACTTC. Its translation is CASSLSTSGYEQYF.

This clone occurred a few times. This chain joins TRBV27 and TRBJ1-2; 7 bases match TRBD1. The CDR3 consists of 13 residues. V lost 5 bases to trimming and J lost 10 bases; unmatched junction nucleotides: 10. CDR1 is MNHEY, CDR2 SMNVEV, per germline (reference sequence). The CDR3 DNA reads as TGTGCCAGCAGTCCAGACAGGGCCGGACCCTACACCTTC. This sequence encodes CASSPDRAGPYTF.

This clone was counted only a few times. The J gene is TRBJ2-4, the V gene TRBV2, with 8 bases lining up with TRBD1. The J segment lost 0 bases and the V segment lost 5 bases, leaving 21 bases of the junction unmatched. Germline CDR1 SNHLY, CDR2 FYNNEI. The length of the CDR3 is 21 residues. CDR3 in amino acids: CASSRSERTGNKKIAKNIQYF. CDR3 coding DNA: TGTGCCAGCAGTCGATCAGAGCGGACAGGGAACAAAAAAATAGCCAAAAACATTCAGTACTTC.

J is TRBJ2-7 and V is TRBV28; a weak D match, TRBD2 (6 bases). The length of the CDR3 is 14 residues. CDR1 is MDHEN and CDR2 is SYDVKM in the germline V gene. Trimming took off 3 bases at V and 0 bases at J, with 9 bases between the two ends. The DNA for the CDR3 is TGTGCCAGCAGTTTTGGGGGGAGCTCCTACGAGCAGTACTTC. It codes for CASSFGGSSYEQYF.

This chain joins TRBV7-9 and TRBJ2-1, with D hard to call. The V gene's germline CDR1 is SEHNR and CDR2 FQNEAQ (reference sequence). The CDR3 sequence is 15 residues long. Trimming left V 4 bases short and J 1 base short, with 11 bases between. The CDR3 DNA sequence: TGTGCCAGCAGCTACAGACTGTTATCCTACAATGAGCAGTTCTTC. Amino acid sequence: CASSYRLLSYNEQFF.

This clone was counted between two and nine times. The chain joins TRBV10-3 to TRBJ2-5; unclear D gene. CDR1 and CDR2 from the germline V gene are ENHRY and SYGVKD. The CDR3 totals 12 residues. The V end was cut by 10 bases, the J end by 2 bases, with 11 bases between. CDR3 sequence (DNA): TGTGCCACCCGAGGACCTCAAGAGACCCAGTACTTC. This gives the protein CATRGPQETQYF.

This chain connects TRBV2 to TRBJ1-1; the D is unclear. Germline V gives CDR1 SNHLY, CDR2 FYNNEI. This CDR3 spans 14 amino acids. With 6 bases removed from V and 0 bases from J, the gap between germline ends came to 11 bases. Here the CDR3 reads CASREKWLNTEAFF. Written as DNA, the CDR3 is TGTGCCAGCAGAGAAAAATGGTTGAACACTGAAGCTTTCTTT.

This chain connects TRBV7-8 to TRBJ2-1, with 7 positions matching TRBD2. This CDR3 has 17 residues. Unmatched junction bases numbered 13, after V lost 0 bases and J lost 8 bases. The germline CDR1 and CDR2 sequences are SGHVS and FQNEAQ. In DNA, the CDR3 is TGTGCCAGCAGCTTAGCCCCTCGGGGCGGGAGTTTCGATGAGCAGTTCTTC. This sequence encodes CASSLAPRGGSFDEQFF.

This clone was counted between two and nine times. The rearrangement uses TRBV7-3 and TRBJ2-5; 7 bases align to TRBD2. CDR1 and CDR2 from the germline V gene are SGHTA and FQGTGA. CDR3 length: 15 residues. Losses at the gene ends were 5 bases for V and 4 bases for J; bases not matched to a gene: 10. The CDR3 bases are TGTGCCAGCAGCCCCCTCGCGGGAGATCGAGAGACCCAGTACTTC. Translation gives CASSPLAGDRETQYF. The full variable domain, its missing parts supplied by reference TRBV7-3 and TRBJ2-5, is GAGVSQTPSNKVTEKGKYVELRCDPISGHTALYWYRQSLGQGPEFLIYFQGTGAADDSGLPNDRFFAVRPEGSVSTLKIQRTERGDSAVYLCASSPLAGDRETQYFGPGTRLLVL.

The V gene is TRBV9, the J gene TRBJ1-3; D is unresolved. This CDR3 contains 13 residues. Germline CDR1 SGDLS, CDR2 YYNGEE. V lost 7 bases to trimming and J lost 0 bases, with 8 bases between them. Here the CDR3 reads CASRASSGNTIYF. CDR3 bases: TGTGCCAGCCGAGCGAGCTCTGGAAACACCATATATTTT.

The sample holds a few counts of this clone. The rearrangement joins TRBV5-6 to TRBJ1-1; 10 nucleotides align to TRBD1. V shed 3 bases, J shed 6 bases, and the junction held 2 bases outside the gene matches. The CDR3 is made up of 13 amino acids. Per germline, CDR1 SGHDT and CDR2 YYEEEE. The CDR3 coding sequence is TGTGCCAGCAGCTGGGACAGGGGACCTGAAGCTTTCTTT. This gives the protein CASSWDRGPEAFF. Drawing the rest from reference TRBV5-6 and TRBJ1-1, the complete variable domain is DAGVTQSPTHLIKTRGQQVTLRCSPKSGHDTVSWYQQALGQGPQFIFQYYEEEERQRGNFPDRFSGHQFPNYSSELNVNALLLGDSALYLCASSWDRGPEAFFGQGTRLTVV.

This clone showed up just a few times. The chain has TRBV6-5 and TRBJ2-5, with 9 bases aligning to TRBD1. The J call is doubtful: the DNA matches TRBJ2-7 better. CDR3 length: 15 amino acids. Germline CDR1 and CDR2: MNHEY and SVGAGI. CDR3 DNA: TGTGCCAGCAGTTACACCGGGACAGGGTGGTACGAGCAGTACTTC. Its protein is CASSYTGTGWYEQYF.

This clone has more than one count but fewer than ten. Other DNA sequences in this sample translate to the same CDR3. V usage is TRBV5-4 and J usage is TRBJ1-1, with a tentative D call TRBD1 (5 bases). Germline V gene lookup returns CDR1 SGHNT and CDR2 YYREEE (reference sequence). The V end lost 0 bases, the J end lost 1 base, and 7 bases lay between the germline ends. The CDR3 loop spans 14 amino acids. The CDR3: CASSLAGTNTEAFF. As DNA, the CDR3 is TGTGCCAGCAGCTTGGCGGGGACGAACACTGAAGCTTTCTTT.

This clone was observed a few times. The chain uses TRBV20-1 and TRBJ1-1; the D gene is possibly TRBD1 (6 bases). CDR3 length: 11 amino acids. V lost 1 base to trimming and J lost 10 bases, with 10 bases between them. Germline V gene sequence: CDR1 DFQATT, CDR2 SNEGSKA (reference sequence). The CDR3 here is CSARAGRGAFF. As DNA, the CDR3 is TGCAGTGCTAGAGCGGGCAGGGGAGCTTTCTTT.

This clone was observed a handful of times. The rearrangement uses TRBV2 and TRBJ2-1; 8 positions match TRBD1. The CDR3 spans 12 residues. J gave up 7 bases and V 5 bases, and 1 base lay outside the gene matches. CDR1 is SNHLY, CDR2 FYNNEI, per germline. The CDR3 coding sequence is TGTGCCAGCAGTCGACAGGGGAATGAGCAGTTCTTC. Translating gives CASSRQGNEQFF.